Presented here are 10 T cell receptor beta chains from one specimen sequenced in a study of T cells in Graves' hyperthyroidism and ophthalmopathy (dated by TCRdb to about 2019). The library came from multiplex PCR. Sequencing was carried out with an Illumina HiSeq 2000. The TCR beta CDR3 regions were amplified from the RNA transcripts. The first round of RT-PCR for the TCR CDR3 was performed with the HTBI primer set and the Qiagen OneStep RT-PCR kit. TCRdb trimmed the raw reads at Q25, called clones with MiXCR and kept productive beta chains. Every distinct CDR3 protein forms one entry, paired with its most common genes and DNA. The sample data list fewer than 500,000 distinct CDR3 sequences, and less than 15% of these were observed just once. The ten largest clones add up to about a fifth of the sample. What was sequenced was blood. The receptors derive from a man younger than 40 with Graves' hyperthyroidism that later progressed to Graves' ophthalmopathy.

V usage is TRBV6-1 and J usage is TRBJ1-2; D not resolved. Germline CDR1 MNHNS, CDR2 SASEGT. This CDR3 region has 15 residues. Trimming took off 2 bases at V and 4 bases at J, with 14 bases between the two ends. For the CDR3, the DNA is TGTGCCAGCAGTGAATCTACAGCGGCTTTCTATGGCTACACCTTC. This translates into CASSESTAAFYGYTF.

There are many counts of this clonotype. The V and J genes are TRBV2 and TRBJ2-1; 10 bases agree with TRBD1. The CDR3 covers 15 residues. V gave up 6 bases and J gave up 1 base; unmatched junction bases: 3. Germline values: CDR1 SNHLY, CDR2 FYNNEI. CDR3: CASSPGQGSYNEQFF. In DNA form, the CDR3 reads TGTGCCAGCAGCCCGGGACAGGGGTCCTACAATGAGCAGTTCTTC.

The V gene is TRBV5-1, the J gene TRBJ1-1, with D possibly TRBD1 on 5 matching bases. V shed 7 bases and J shed 1 base, with 17 bases lying between them. CDR1 and CDR2 (germline): SGHRS, YFSETQ. The CDR3 spans 15 residues. The CDR3 region is CASGPRGGANTEAFF. The CDR3 DNA sequence: TGCGCCAGCGGACCGAGGGGAGGGGCGAACACTGAAGCTTTCTTT.

This clonotype was picked up many times. The chain uses TRBV14 and TRBJ2-1; TRBD1 matches 7 bases. Germline assignment: CDR1 SGHDN and CDR2 FVKESK. The junction had 15 bases not matched to a gene; V was cut back by 3 bases and J by 7 bases. This CDR3 spans 17 amino acids. The CDR3 spells CASSHRTGHPSNNEQFF. The CDR3 DNA sequence: TGTGCCAGCAGCCATAGGACAGGCCATCCCTCCAATAATGAGCAGTTCTTC.

The sample holds many counts of this clonotype. The genes are TRBV5-1 and TRBJ2-3; TRBD2 matches at 9 bases. The CDR3 spans 16 residues. The V segment lost 0 bases and the J segment 4 bases; nucleotides outside the gene matches: 6. Germline V lookup: CDR1 SGHRS, CDR2 YFSETQ. This CDR3 is CASSLVGGGAADTQYF. In DNA, the CDR3 is TGCGCCAGCAGCTTGGTCGGCGGGGGGGCCGCAGATACGCAGTATTTT.

This clonotype has a count of ten or more. The rearrangement joins TRBV24-1 to TRBJ2-3; tentatively, D is TRBD2 (6 bases). The CDR3 contains 15 residues. V was pared by 2 bases and J by 1 base, with 9 bases between. Germline CDR1 and CDR2: KGHDR and SFDVKD. In DNA form, the CDR3 reads TGTGCCACCAGTGATTGGCGGGGAGGCACAGATACGCAGTATTTT. Amino acid sequence: CATSDWRGGTDTQYF.

This clonotype was observed a few times. This sequence joins TRBV12-3 or TRBV12-4 and TRBJ2-2, with 8 bases lining up with TRBD1. This CDR3 has 15 residues. J was trimmed by 0 bases and V by 5 bases; bases with no gene match: 2. CDR3 loop: CASSMGQANTGELFF. CDR3 DNA sequence: TGTGCCAGCAGTATGGGACAGGCGAACACCGGGGAGCTGTTTTTT.

With regard to this clonotype: This clone may be a read error of a much larger clone one base away. The V and J genes are TRBV28 and TRBJ2-7; D possibly corresponds to TRBD2 (5 bases). This CDR3 is built from 14 residues. The V and J ends lost 4 bases and 1 base respectively, with 11 bases between them. Germline CDR1 and CDR2: MDHEN and SYDVKM. CDR3 sequence: CASSSERESYEQYF. CDR3 nucleotides: TGTGCCAGCAGTTCTGAGAGGGAATCCTACGAGCAGTACTTC. The entire variable domain, with the rest obtained from reference TRBV28 and TRBJ2-7, is as follows: DVKVTQSSRYLVKRTGEKVFLECVQDMDHENMFWYRQDPGLGLRLIYFSYDVKMKEKGDIPEGYSVSREKKERFSLILESASTNQTSMYLCASSSERESYEQYFGPGTRLTVT.

This clonotype was counted ten times or more. The CDR3 nucleotides are TGTGCCAGCAGAGAACCTTCTTCACCCCTCCACTTT. Protein sequence: CASREPSSPLHF. This chain links TRBV28 with TRBJ1-6; D is uncertain. V lost 6 bases and J 9 bases, leaving 9 bases between the germline ends. The germline V gene has CDR1 MDHEN and CDR2 SYDVKM. The CDR3 has 12 residues. The full variable domain, rest sourced from reference TRBV28 and TRBJ1-6, is DVKVTQSSRYLVKRTGEKVFLECVQDMDHENMFWYRQDPGLGLRLIYFSYDVKMKEKGDIPEGYSVSREKKERFSLILESASTNQTSMYLCASREPSSPLHFGNGTRLTVT.

The table lists this clonotype with many counts. The chain links TRBV2 to TRBJ2-5, with D possibly being TRBD2 (6 bases). The CDR3 has 15 residues. CDR1 is SNHLY, CDR2 FYNNEI, per germline. Trimming took 6 bases from V and 7 from J, leaving 21 bases between them. Here the CDR3 reads CASSLDGGKEGTQYF. CDR3 nucleotide sequence: TGTGCCAGCAGCTTAGATGGAGGGAAGGAGGGGACCCAGTACTTC.